This passage covers 22 T cell receptor beta chains from one sample sequenced in a study of cytomegalovirus exposure and HLA in healthy donors. With 60 Vbeta and 13 Jbeta primers, the PCR was carried out. Measured with immunoSEQ multiplex PCR; TCRdb has only the in-frame clones, and not every one. The sample lists around 95,000 clones; about 74% were seen once. Specimen: PBMCs. The receptors come from a male donor in good health and CMV-seronegative.

This chain links TRBV7-9 with TRBJ2-1, with 9 bases identical to TRBD2. V was pared by 3 bases and J by 0 bases, with 12 bases of the junction left unmatched. Germline-derived CDR1 and CDR2 are SEHNR and FQNEAQ (reference sequence). CDR3 size: 19 residues. The CDR3: CASSLSLAGTKSSYNEQFF. The CDR3 DNA sequence: TGTGCCAGCAGCTTGAGCCTAGCGGGAACTAAGAGCTCCTACAATGAGCAGTTCTTC.

The rearrangement uses TRBV11-3 and TRBJ2-3; 9 positions match TRBD1. The junction had 3 bases not matched to a gene; V was cut back by 4 bases and J by 1 base. Germline assignment: CDR1 SGHNT and CDR2 YENEEA. This CDR3 has 15 residues. Here the CDR3 DNA reads TGTGCCAGCAGCTCCCGGACAGGGGGCACAGATACGCAGTATTTT. It is translated as CASSSRTGGTDTQYF.

The chain has TRBV10-3 and TRBJ1-1, with 8 positions matching TRBD1. Germline trimming cut 4 bases from V and 7 bases from J; bases unmatched to any gene: 5. The CDR3 totals 13 residues. Germline assignment: CDR1 ENHRY and CDR2 SYGVKD. The CDR3 protein is CAISVPDRGEAFF. The CDR3 coding sequence is TGTGCCATCAGTGTCCCCGACAGGGGTGAAGCTTTCTTT.

This clone was picked up a small number of times. The J gene is TRBJ2-1, the V gene TRBV9, with D perhaps matching TRBD2 (6 bases). The CDR3 is 20 residues long. Trimming left V 0 bases short and J 1 base short, with 23 bases between. Germline V gene data show CDR1 as SGDLS and CDR2 as YYNGEE. The CDR3 nucleotides are TGTGCCAGCAGCGTAGAGGGTCCCATTGGGGGGAGTGGGTCCTACAATGAGCAGTTCTTC. Amino acid sequence: CASSVEGPIGGSGSYNEQFF. Filled out from reference TRBV9 and TRBJ2-1, the complete variable domain reads DSGVTQTPKHLITATGQRVTLRCSPRSGDLSVYWYQQSLDQGLQFLIQYYNGEERAKGNILERFSAQQFPDLHSELNLSSLELGDSALYFCASSVEGPIGGSGSYNEQFFGPGTRLTVL.

The chain uses TRBV29-1 and TRBJ2-2; 13 bases are shared with TRBD2. CDR1 SQVTM and CDR2 ANQGSEA come from the germline V gene. V shed 6 bases and J 5 bases; nucleotides not matched to a gene: 9. The length of the CDR3 is 16 residues. CDR3: CSVSVSGLAGTGELFF. The CDR3 DNA sequence: TGCAGCGTATCAGTCTCGGGACTAGCGGGAACCGGGGAGCTGTTTTTT.

This clone has only one observation. The V gene is TRBV9, the J gene TRBJ2-5; 13 bases align to TRBD2. The V gene end was trimmed by 7 bases and the J gene end by 5 bases; junction bases not matched to a gene: 5. The CDR3 length is 14 residues. Germline loops: CDR1 SGDLS, CDR2 YYNGEE. This CDR3 is CASGGLAGAETQYF. CDR3 nucleotides: TGTGCCAGCGGCGGACTAGCGGGAGCTGAGACCCAGTACTTC.

The rearrangement links TRBV13 to TRBJ2-3; 11 bases align to TRBD2. The V and J ends lost 5 bases and 6 bases, in that order; junction bases with no gene match: 16. Germline CDR1 is PRHDT and CDR2 is FYEKMQ (reference sequence). CDR3 size: 18 residues. CDR3 region: CASSPLALSGRASDTQYF. Written as DNA, the CDR3 is TGTGCCAGCAGCCCCCTAGCCCTTAGCGGGAGGGCCTCGGATACGCAGTATTTT.

This chain connects TRBV27 to TRBJ2-1, with D perhaps matching TRBD2 (6 bases). CDR3 length: 14 amino acids. Germline V gives CDR1 MNHEY, CDR2 SMNVEV (reference sequence). V shed 2 bases and J shed 9 bases, with 14 bases lying between them. The CDR3 sequence is CASSLNQGSGEQFF. The CDR3 DNA sequence: TGTGCCAGCAGTTTAAACCAGGGTAGCGGTGAGCAGTTCTTC.

The rearrangement links TRBV27 to TRBJ2-7; tentatively, D is TRBD1 (5 bases). The length of the CDR3 is 13 residues. V was pared by 0 bases and J by 6 bases, with 9 bases between. Germline V gives CDR1 MNHEY, CDR2 SMNVEV (reference sequence). The CDR3 region is CASSLSTGAEQYF. Written as DNA, the CDR3 is TGTGCCAGCAGTTTATCTACAGGCGCCGAGCAGTACTTC.

The chain uses TRBV29-1 and TRBJ2-5; 9 bases match TRBD2. This CDR3 is built from 10 residues. CDR1 is SQVTM, CDR2 ANQGSEA, per germline. J lost 10 bases, V lost 7 bases, and 4 bases had no gene match. The CDR3 nucleotides are TGCAGCGCTGGCGGGGGGGGCCAGTACTTC. It encodes CSAGGGGQYF.

The chain carries TRBV10-1 and TRBJ2-5; 8 bases line up with TRBD2. The J call may be wrong; the DNA end is better matched by TRBJ2-7. CDR1 and CDR2 (germline): WNHNN, SYGVQD (reference sequence). This CDR3 is 14 amino acids long. The CDR3 nucleotides read TGCGCCACCCCGATCGGGGGGGGATCCTACGAGCAGTACTTC. It encodes CATPIGGGSYEQYF.

The J gene is TRBJ1-2, the V gene TRBV6-5; a possible D gene is TRBD1 (5 bases). This CDR3 is built from 13 residues. Germline V gene data show CDR1 as MNHEY and CDR2 as SVGAGI. V was trimmed by 6 bases and J by 3 bases, leaving 11 bases between them. CDR3 sequence: CASRQATDYGYTF. In DNA, the CDR3 is TGTGCCAGCAGACAAGCGACAGACTATGGCTACACCTTC.

This clone occurred a few times. V usage is TRBV19 and J usage is TRBJ2-7; 10 bases line up with TRBD2. J was trimmed by 6 bases and V by 6 bases; bases with no gene match: 11. The germline CDR1 and CDR2 sequences are LNHDA and SQIVND (reference sequence). The CDR3 is made up of 15 amino acids. The CDR3 coding sequence is TGTGCCAGTAGCGCTAGCGGGAGTGGACTTCCCGAGCAGTACTTC. Protein sequence: CASSASGSGLPEQYF.

This chain connects TRBV4-2 to TRBJ2-1, with 8 nucleotides matching TRBD2. The CDR3 spans 17 residues. V lost 4 bases and J lost 2; bases outside the gene matches: 10. The germline CDR1 and CDR2 sequences are LGHNA and YNFKEQ. The DNA for the CDR3 is TGTGCCAGCAGCCGCACGAAAGGGGGACTAGCCTACAATGAGCAGTTCTTC. Encoded protein: CASSRTKGGLAYNEQFF.

This clone appeared a few times. This chain uses TRBV13 with TRBJ2-7; 16 nucleotides agree with TRBD2. Per germline, CDR1 PRHDT and CDR2 FYEKMQ (reference sequence). The CDR3 has 19 residues. V shed 3 bases and J 6 bases; nucleotides not matched to a gene: 14. The DNA for the CDR3 is TGTGCCAGCAGCTTTAGAGGGACTAGCGGGAGGGCTAGGCCTAGCGAGCAGTACTTC. It codes for CASSFRGTSGRARPSEQYF.

This chain connects TRBV7-2 to TRBJ2-7; 8 bases line up with TRBD2. Germline trimming cut 3 bases from V and 5 bases from J; bases unmatched to any gene: 3. Germline CDR1 and CDR2: SGHTA and FQGNSA. This CDR3 comprises 13 residues. The CDR3 loop reads CASSFTGGNEQYF. DNA of the CDR3: TGTGCCAGCAGCTTTACGGGGGGGAACGAGCAGTACTTC.

This clone is a singleton in its sample. This chain joins TRBV30 and TRBJ2-5; 7 positions match TRBD2. This CDR3 is built from 14 residues. Unmatched junction bases numbered 15, after V lost 7 bases and J lost 7 bases. CDR1 is GTSNPN, CDR2 SVGIG, per germline (reference sequence). The CDR3 DNA reads as TGTGCCTCTAATCTTCGTACTAGCGAGGGGACCCAGTACTTC. Translating it yields CASNLRTSEGTQYF.

The chain has TRBV25-1 and TRBJ1-1; D uncertain. Germline values: CDR1 MGHDK, CDR2 SYGVNS. The CDR3 is made up of 11 amino acids. Trimming cost V 5 bases and J 2 bases, with 3 bases left between them. The CDR3 DNA reads TGTGCCAGCAGTCCTAACACTGAAGCTTTCTTT. This translates into CASSPNTEAFF. Combining the CDR3 with reference TRBV25-1 and TRBJ1-1 gives the whole variable domain EADIYQTPRYLVIGTGKKITLECSQTMGHDKMYWYQQDPGMELHLIHYSYGVNSTEKGDLSSESTVSRIRTEHFPLTLESARPSHTSQYLCASSPNTEAFFGQGTRLTVV.

This chain uses TRBV11-3 with TRBJ2-6; TRBD2 agrees at 14 bases. CDR1 and CDR2 from the germline V gene are SGHNT and YENEEA. J was trimmed by 3 bases and V by 5 bases; bases with no gene match: 3. This CDR3 contains 17 residues. Here the CDR3 reads CASSAGLAGGGANVLTF. The CDR3 DNA is TGTGCCAGCAGCGCCGGACTAGCGGGAGGTGGGGCCAACGTCCTGACTTTC.

This chain connects TRBV7-8 to TRBJ1-1; D is unresolved. CDR1 and CDR2 (germline): SGHVS, FQNEAQ. The CDR3 is 13 residues long. V was clipped by 4 bases and J by 1 base, with 7 bases between them. The DNA of the CDR3 is TGTGCCAGCAGCTCACACCAGAACACTGAAGCTTTCTTT. The encoded protein is CASSSHQNTEAFF.

The genes are TRBV2 and TRBJ1-1; 7 nucleotides agree with TRBD1. V was pared by 6 bases and J by 1 base, with 2 bases of the junction left unmatched. The CDR3 is 13 amino acids. CDR1 and CDR2 from the germline V gene are SNHLY and FYNNEI. CDR3 sequence reads: CASRTGRNTEAFF. The CDR3 nucleotides read TGTGCCAGCAGGACAGGGCGGAACACTGAAGCTTTCTTT.

V and J are TRBV6-6 and TRBJ1-4, with D maybe TRBD1 (6 bases). The CDR3 runs to 13 residues. V was cut by 2 bases and J by 8 bases, with 9 bases left in between. CDR1 and CDR2 (germline): MNHNY, SVGAGI (reference sequence). The CDR3 bases are TGTGCCAGCAGTTACGACAGGTGGGAAAAACTGTTTTTT. Amino acids: CASSYDRWEKLFF.